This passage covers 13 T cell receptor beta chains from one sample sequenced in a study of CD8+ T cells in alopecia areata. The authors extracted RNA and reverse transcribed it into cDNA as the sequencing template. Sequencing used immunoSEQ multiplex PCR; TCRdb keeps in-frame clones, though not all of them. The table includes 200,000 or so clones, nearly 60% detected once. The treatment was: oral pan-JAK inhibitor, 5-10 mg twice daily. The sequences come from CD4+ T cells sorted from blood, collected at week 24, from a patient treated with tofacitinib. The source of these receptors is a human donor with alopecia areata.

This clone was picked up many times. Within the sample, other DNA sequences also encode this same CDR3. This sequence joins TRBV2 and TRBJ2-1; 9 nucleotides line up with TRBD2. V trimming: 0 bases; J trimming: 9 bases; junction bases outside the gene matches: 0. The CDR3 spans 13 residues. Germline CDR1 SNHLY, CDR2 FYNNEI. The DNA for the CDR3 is TGTGCCAGCAGTGAAGCTAGCGGGGGTGAGCAGTTCTTC. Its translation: CASSEASGGEQFF.

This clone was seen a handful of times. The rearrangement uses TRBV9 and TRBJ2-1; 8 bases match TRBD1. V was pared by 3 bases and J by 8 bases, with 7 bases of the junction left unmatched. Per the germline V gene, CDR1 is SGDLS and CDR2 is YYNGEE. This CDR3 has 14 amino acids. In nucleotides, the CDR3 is TGTGCCAGCAGCGGCCAAGGACAGGGCGATGAGCAGTTCTTC. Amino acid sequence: CASSGQGQGDEQFF.

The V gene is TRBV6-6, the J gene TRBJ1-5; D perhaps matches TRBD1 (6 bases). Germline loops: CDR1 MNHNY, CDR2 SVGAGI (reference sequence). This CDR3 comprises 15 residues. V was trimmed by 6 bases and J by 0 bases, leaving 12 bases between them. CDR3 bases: TGTGCCAGCAGACAGGGACGGCTTAGCAATCAGCCCCAGCATTTT. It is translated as CASRQGRLSNQPQHF.

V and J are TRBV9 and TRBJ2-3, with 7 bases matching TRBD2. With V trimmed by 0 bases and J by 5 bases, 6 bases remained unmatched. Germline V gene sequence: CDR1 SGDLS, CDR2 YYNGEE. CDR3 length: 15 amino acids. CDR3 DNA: TGTGCCAGCAGCGTAGCCGCGGGAGTGGTAGATACGCAGTATTTT. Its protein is CASSVAAGVVDTQYF. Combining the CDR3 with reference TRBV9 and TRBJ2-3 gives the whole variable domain DSGVTQTPKHLITATGQRVTLRCSPRSGDLSVYWYQQSLDQGLQFLIQYYNGEERAKGNILERFSAQQFPDLHSELNLSSLELGDSALYFCASSVAAGVVDTQYFGPGTRLTVL.

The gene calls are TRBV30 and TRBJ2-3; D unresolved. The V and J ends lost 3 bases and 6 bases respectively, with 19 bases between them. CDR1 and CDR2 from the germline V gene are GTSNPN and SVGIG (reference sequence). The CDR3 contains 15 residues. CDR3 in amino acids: CAWSPQRGPTDTQYF. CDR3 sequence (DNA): TGTGCCTGGAGCCCCCAGCGCGGCCCCACCGATACGCAGTATTTT.

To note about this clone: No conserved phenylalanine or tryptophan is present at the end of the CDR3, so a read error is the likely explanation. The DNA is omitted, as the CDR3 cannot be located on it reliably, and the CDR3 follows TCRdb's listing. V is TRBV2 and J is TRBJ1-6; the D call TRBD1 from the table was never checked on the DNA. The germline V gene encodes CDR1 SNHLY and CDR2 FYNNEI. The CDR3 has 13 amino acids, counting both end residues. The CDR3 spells CASSEGTGPFLAV.

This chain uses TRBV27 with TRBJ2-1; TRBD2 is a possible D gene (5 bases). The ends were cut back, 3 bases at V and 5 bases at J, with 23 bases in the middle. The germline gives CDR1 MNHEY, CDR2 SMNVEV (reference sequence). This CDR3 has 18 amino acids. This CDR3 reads CASSLSLLVADRNNEQFF. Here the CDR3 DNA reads TGTGCCAGCAGTTTGTCCTTACTAGTCGCCGACCGAAACAATGAGCAGTTCTTC.

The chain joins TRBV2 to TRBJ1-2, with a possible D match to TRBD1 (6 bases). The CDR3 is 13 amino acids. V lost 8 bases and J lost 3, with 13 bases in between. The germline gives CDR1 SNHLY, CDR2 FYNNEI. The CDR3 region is CASFRQAYYGYTF. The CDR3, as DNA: TGTGCCAGCTTCCGACAGGCTTACTATGGCTACACCTTC.

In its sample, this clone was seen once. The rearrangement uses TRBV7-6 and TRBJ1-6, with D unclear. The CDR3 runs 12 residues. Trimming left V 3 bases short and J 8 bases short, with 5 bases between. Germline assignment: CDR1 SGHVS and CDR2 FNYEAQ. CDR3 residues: CASSLPDSPLHF. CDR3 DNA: TGTGCCAGCAGCTTGCCAGATTCACCCCTCCACTTT.

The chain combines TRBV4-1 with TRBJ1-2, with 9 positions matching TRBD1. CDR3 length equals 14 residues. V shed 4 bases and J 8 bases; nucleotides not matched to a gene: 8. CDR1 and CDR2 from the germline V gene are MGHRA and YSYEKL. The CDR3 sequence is CASSPQGTGLGYTF. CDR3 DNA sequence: TGCGCCAGCAGCCCCCAGGGGACAGGGCTCGGCTACACCTTC.

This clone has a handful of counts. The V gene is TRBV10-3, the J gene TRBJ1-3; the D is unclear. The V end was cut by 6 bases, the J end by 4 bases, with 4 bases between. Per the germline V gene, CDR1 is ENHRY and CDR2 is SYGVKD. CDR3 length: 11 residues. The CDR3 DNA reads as TGTGCCATCAGCACAGGAAACACCATATATTTT. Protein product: CAISTGNTIYF.

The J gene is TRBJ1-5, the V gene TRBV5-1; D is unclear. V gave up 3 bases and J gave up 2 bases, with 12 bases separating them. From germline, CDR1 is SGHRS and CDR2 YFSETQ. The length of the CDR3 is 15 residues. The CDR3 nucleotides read TGCGCCAGCAGCTCGAACCCCGGGGGCAATCAGCCCCAGCATTTT. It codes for CASSSNPGGNQPQHF.

As DNA, the CDR3 is TGTGCCAGCAGCTTAGATCCGGGGGTAGAGACCCAGTACTTC. Translated: CASSLDPGVETQYF. The rearrangement links TRBV7-2 to TRBJ2-5, with D maybe TRBD2 (6 bases). Between the trimmed V and J ends, which lost 1 base and 4 bases, there was a span of 10 bases. Germline V gene sequence: CDR1 SGHTA, CDR2 FQGNSA. The CDR3 totals 14 residues. Filled out from reference TRBV7-2 and TRBJ2-5, the complete variable domain reads GAGVSQSPSNKVTEKGKDVELRCDPISGHTALYWYRQSLGQGLEFLIYFQGNSAPDKSGLPSDRFSAERTGGSVSTLTIQRTQQEDSAVYLCASSLDPGVETQYFGPGTRLLVL.